Sequencing of this T cell receptor beta chain was carried out in a study of CD8 T cells in ankylosing spondylitis. Findings and limits, study-wide: A CD8+ phenotype characterized the disease-linked clones, which were relatively rare in peripheral blood. Disease-linked clones reportedly concentrated significantly in matched ankylosing spondylitis synovial fluid.

This clonotype was observed at least ten times. Its antigen is unidentified. The TCR beta libraries were generated through quantitative 5'-RACE incorporating molecular barcodes. TCRdb analysed the 5' RACE reads with MiXCR anew, one entry per CDR3 protein. The sample consists of fewer than 200,000 distinct CDR3 sequences, around a sixth of them appearing once. This CDR3 is 12 amino acids long. Trimming cost V 0 bases and J 12 bases, with 14 bases left between them. In germline, CDR1 is GTSNPN, CDR2 SVGIG (reference sequence). The chain employs TRBV30 and TRBJ1-1; tentatively, D is TRBD1 (6 bases). The sequence derives from a male donor aged 10-30 years with ankylosing spondylitis or in good health (not recorded which). Sequenced input: blood, either unsorted or a sorted T cell fraction (not recorded which). Written as DNA, the CDR3 is TGTGCCTGGAGTGTACTACAGGGTCGGACTTTCTTT. It encodes CAWSVLQGRTFF.